The sequence of this T cell receptor beta chain was determined in a study of shared clonotypes between healthy human individuals. Study-level findings and limits: Relative to their counterparts shared across all four donors, non-shared clonotypes exhibited diminished generation probabilities.

Clones were sequenced by immunoSEQ multiplex PCR, and TCRdb holds only the in-frame ones, with some missing. Of around 200,000 clones in the sample, roughly 70% are singletons; the top ten hold roughly a tenth. The CDR3 consists of 15 residues. Germline V lookup: CDR1 SGHTA, CDR2 FQGTGA. Trimming cost V 5 bases and J 7 bases; bases outside gene matches: 10. As to this clone: Its antigen is unidentified.

The receptor's source is a man younger than 40 in good health. This sequence joins TRBV7-3 and TRBJ2-5, with 10 positions matching TRBD2. The sequenced sample consisted of memory CD4+ T cells sorted from blood. Specified subset: CD45RA-negative fraction. CDR3 coding DNA: TGTGCCAGCAGCCCCGGGGAGACTAGCGGGCTGACCCAGTACTTC. This gives the protein CASSPGETSGLTQYF.